One sample yielded the 5 T cell receptor beta chains listed below, sequenced in a study of identical twins (dated by TCRdb to about 2016). The library was generated by 5' RACE. The listed sequencing device is Illumina HiSeq 2000. TCRdb trimmed public reads at Q25 via fastp, called clones via MiXCR and kept in-frame beta chains. CDR3 protein duplicates are merged, each entry listing the most common genes and DNA. In this sample the table shows 1,800,000 or so distinct CDR3 sequences, more than 30% of which occur a single time. The ten biggest clones cover less than 0.35% of the sample. Sequences were obtained from cord blood. The receptor set was obtained from a newborn girl in good health.

This clonotype has only a few counts. The J gene is TRBJ2-3, the V gene TRBV4-1; 10 nucleotides line up with TRBD2. CDR3 length: 20 residues. The V gene's germline CDR1 is MGHRA and CDR2 YSYEKL. Trimming at V came to 2 bases and at J to 1 base, leaving 15 bases not matched to a gene. The CDR3 sequence: CASSQKSRWSLAGGTDTQYF. The CDR3 DNA follows: TGCGCCAGCAGCCAAAAGTCCCGGTGGAGCCTAGCGGGAGGCACAGATACGCAGTATTTT.

The J gene is TRBJ2-5, the V gene TRBV14; 7 bases align to TRBD1. Germline-derived CDR1 and CDR2 are SGHDN and FVKESK. J was trimmed by 11 bases and V by 4 bases; bases with no gene match: 13. The CDR3 runs 14 residues. CDR3 nucleotide sequence: TGTGCCAGCAGCCGAATACAGGGGTACAATGAGCAGTACTTC. Its protein is CASSRIQGYNEQYF.

This clonotype was observed at least ten times. V and J are TRBV6-5 and TRBJ1-2; maybe TRBD1 (6 bases). Trimming removed 6 bases from V and 3 bases from J, with 14 bases in between. The germline CDR1 and CDR2 sequences are MNHEY and SVGAGI. This CDR3 comprises 14 residues. The CDR3 loop is CASSPGGAHYGYTF. Written as DNA, the CDR3 is TGTGCCAGCAGCCCGGGGGGGGCCCACTATGGCTACACCTTC.

The V and J genes are TRBV4-1 and TRBJ1-2, with 9 bases that match TRBD1. With 1 base clipped from V and 4 bases from J, the junction kept 10 bases outside the gene matches. Germline V CDR1 and CDR2: MGHRA, YSYEKL. The CDR3 length is 17 residues. The CDR3 DNA sequence: TGCGCCAGCAGCCAAGTCCTATCCTACAGGGGGCCCTATGGCTACACCTTC. Translated: CASSQVLSYRGPYGYTF.

The CDR3, as DNA: TGTGCCAGCAGCTCTAACAAACCGATCGGTGGGGGCTACCGCAATACGCAGTATTTT. Translated, it gives CASSSNKPIGGGYRNTQYF. This sequence joins TRBV7-2 and TRBJ2-3; D might be TRBD1 (6 bases). The CDR3 totals 19 residues. CDR1 SGHTA and CDR2 FQGNSA come from the germline V gene. V shed 4 bases and J shed 7 bases, with 30 bases lying between them.